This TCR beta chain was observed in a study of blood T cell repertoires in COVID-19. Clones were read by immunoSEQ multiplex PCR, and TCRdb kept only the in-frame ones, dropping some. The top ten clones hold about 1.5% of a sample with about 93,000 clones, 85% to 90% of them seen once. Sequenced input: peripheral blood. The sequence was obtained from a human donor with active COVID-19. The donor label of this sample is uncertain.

The CDR3 reads CASSVTGQGSYEQYF. The CDR3 nucleotides read TGTGCCAGCAGCGTGACGGGACAGGGGTCCTACGAGCAGTACTTC. The chain couples TRBV5-5 to TRBJ2-7, with 10 bases fitting TRBD1. With V trimmed by 4 bases and J by 1 base, 5 bases remained unmatched. The CDR3 sequence is 15 residues long. CDR1 SGHKS and CDR2 YYEKEE come from the germline V gene (reference sequence).